Included here is one T cell receptor (beta chain) sequence, with context. PCR was run on genomic DNA. Amplification of the beta chain CDR3 used 30 forward and 13 reverse multiplex primers. TCRdb analysed the multiplex PCR reads with MiXCR anew, one entry per CDR3 protein. The sample has fewer than 350,000 distinct CDR3 sequences; around 47% are singletons. These data come from a study of type 1 and type 2 diabetes patients. Study information: T cells were magnetically sorted from PBMCs as CD4+ or CD8+ subsets.

The V and J ends lost 10 bases and 3 bases, in that order; junction bases with no gene match: 11. The CDR3 contains 14 residues. Per germline, CDR1 MDHEN and CDR2 SYDVKM. The TCR comes from a man aged 18 to 35 with type 2 diabetes. V gene TRBV28 combines with J gene TRBJ2-7; 8 bases align to TRBD2. The sequencing input was peripheral blood mononuclear cells (PBMCs). CDR3 amino acids: CAITLAGMVYEQYF. The DNA for the CDR3 is TGTGCCATTACTTTAGCGGGAATGGTCTACGAGCAGTACTTC. The full variable domain, in which reference TRBV28 and TRBJ2-7 provide the parts outside the CDR3, is DVKVTQSSRYLVKRTGEKVFLECVQDMDHENMFWYRQDPGLGLRLIYFSYDVKMKEKGDIPEGYSVSREKKERFSLILESASTNQTSMYLCAITLAGMVYEQYFGPGTRLTVT.